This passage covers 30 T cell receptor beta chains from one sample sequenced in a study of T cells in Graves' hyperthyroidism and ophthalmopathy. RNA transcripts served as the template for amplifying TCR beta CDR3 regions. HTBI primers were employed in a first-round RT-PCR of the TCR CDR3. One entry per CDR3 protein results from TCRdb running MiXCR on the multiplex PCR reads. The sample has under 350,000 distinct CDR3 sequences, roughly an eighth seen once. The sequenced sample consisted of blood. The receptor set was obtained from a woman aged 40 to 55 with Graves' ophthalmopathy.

The CDR3 here is CAIRSDRVEYNEQFF. For the CDR3, the DNA is TGTGCCATCAGATCCGACAGGGTGGAGTACAATGAGCAGTTCTTC. The chain joins TRBV10-3 to TRBJ2-1; TRBD1 agrees at 7 bases. This CDR3 region has 15 residues. The germline V gene has CDR1 ENHRY and CDR2 SYGVKD. After removal of 6 bases from V and 4 bases from J, the junction contained 9 bases not matched to a gene.

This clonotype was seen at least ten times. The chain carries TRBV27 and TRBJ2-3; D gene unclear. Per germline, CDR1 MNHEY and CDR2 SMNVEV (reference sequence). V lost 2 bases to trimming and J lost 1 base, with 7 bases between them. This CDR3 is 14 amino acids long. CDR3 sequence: CASSLEWGTDTQYF. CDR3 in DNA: TGTGCCAGCAGTTTAGAGTGGGGCACAGATACGCAGTATTTT.

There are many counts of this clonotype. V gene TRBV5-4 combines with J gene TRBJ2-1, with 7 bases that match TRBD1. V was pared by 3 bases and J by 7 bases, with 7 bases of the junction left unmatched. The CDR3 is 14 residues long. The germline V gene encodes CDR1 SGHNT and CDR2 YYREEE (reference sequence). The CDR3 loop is CASSYFDRANEQFF. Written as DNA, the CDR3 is TGTGCCAGCAGCTACTTCGACAGGGCTAATGAGCAGTTCTTC.

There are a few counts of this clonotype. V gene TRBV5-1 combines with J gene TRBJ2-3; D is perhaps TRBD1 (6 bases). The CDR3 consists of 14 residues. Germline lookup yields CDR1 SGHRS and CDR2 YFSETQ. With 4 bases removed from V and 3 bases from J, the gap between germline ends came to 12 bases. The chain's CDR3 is CASSTDSPTDTQYF. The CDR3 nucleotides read TGCGCCAGCAGCACGGACAGCCCAACAGATACGCAGTATTTT. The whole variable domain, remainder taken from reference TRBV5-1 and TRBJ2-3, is KAGVTQTPRYLIKTRGQQVTLSCSPISGHRSVSWYQQTPGQGLQFLFEYFSETQRNKGNFPGRFSGRQFSNSRSEMNVSTLELGDSALYLCASSTDSPTDTQYFGPGTRLTVL.

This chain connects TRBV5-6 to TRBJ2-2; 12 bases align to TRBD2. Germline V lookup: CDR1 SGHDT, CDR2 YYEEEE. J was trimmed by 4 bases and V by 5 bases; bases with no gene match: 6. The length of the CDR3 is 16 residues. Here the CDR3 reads CASRPLAGGPTGELFF. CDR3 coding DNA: TGTGCCAGCAGACCACTAGCGGGGGGTCCCACCGGGGAGCTGTTTTTT. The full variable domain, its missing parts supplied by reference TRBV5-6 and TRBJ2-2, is DAGVTQSPTHLIKTRGQQVTLRCSPKSGHDTVSWYQQALGQGPQFIFQYYEEEERQRGNFPDRFSGHQFPNYSSELNVNALLLGDSALYLCASRPLAGGPTGELFFGEGSRLTVL.

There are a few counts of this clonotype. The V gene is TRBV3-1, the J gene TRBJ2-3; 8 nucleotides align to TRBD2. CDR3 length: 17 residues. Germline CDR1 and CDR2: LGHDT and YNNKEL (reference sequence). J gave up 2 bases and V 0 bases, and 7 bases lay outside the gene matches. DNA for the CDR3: TGTGCCAGCAGCCAAGATGCGGGGGGAGGGCCCACAGATACGCAGTATTTT. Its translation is CASSQDAGGGPTDTQYF.

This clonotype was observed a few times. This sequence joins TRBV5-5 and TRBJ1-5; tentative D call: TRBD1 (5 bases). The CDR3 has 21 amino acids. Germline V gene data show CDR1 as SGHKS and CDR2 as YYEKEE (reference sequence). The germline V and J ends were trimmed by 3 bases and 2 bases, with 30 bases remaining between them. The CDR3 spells CASSSPPGTSCRDGCNQPQHF. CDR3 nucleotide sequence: TGTGCCAGCAGCTCCCCCCCTGGTACAAGTTGCCGGGACGGATGCAATCAGCCCCAGCATTTT. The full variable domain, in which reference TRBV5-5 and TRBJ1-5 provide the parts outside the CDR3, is DAGVTQSPTHLIKTRGQQVTLRCSPISGHKSVSWYQQVLGQGPQFIFQYYEKEERGRGNFPDRFSARQFPNYSSELNVNALLLGDSALYLCASSSPPGTSCRDGCNQPQHFGDGTRLSIL.

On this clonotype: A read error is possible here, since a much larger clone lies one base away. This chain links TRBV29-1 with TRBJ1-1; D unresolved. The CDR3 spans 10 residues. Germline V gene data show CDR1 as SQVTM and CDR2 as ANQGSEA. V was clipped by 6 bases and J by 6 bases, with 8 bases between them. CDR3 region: CSVSIPEAFF. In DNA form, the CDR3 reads TGCAGCGTATCCATCCCTGAAGCTTTCTTT.

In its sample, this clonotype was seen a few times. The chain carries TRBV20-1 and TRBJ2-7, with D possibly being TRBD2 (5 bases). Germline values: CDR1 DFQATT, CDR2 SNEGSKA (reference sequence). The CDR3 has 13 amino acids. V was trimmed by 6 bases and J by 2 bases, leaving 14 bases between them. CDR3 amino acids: CSAHALGTYEQYF. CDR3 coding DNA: TGCAGTGCCCACGCACTAGGGACCTACGAGCAGTACTTC.

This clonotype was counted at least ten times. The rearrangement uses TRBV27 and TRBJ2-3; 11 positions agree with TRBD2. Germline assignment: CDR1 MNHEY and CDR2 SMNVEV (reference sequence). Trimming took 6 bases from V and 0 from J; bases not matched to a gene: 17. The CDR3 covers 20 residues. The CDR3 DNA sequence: TGTGCCAGCAGCATACAACCTGGACTAGCGGGCCGTCCCAGCACAGATACGCAGTATTTT. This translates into CASSIQPGLAGRPSTDTQYF.

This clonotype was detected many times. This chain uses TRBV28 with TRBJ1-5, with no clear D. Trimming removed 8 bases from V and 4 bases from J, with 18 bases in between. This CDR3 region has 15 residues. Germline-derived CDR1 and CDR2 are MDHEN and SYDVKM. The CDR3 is CASDLPANGNQPQHF. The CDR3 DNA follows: TGTGCCAGCGACCTACCGGCCAACGGGAATCAGCCCCAGCATTTT.

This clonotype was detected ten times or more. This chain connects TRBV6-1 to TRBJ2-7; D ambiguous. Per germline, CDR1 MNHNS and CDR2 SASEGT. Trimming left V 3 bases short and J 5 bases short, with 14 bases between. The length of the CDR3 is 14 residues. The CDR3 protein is CASSDSADWDEQYF. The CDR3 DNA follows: TGTGCCAGCAGTGATTCGGCTGACTGGGACGAGCAGTACTTC.

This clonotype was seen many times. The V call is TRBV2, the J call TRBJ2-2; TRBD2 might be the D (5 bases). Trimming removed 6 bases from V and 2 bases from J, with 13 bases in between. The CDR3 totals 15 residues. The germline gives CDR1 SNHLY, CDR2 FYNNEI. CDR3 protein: CASSRHGDNTGELFF. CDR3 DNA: TGTGCCAGCAGCCGCCACGGGGATAACACCGGGGAGCTGTTTTTT.

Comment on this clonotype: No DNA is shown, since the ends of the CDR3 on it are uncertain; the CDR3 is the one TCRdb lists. CDR3: CASSLPGGTGDREQYFGPGQPQHF. This sequence joins TRBV7-9 and TRBJ1-5; the table's D call, TRBD1, was not checked against the DNA. The germline gives CDR1 SEHNR, CDR2 FQNEAQ (reference sequence). The CDR3 region is 24 residues in length, termini included.

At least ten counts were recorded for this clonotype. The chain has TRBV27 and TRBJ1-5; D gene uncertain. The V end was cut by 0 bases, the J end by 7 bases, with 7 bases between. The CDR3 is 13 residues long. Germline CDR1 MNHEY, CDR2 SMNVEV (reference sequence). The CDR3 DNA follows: TGTGCCAGCAGTTTATCGGCCCGGCAGCCCCAGCATTTT. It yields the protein CASSLSARQPQHF.

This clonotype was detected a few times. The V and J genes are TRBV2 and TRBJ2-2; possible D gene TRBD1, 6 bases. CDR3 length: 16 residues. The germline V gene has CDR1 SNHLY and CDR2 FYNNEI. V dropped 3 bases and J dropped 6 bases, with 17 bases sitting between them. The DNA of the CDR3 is TGTGCCAGCAGTGAGTTGGCCGGTCAGGGGTCCGGGGAGCTGTTTTTT. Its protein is CASSELAGQGSGELFF.

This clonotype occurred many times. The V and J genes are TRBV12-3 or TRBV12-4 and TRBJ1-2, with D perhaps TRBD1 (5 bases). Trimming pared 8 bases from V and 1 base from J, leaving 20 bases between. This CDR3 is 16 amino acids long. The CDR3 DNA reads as TGTGCCAGCTTGAACCTAAGGCACAGGTTTAACTATGGCTACACCTTC. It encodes CASLNLRHRFNYGYTF.

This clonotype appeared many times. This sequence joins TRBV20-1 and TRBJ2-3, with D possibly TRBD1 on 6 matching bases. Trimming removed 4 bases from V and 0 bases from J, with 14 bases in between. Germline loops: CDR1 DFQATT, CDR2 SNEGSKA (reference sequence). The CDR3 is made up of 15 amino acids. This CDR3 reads CSAIPRQESTDTQYF. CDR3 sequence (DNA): TGCAGTGCTATTCCCCGACAGGAGAGCACAGATACGCAGTATTTT.

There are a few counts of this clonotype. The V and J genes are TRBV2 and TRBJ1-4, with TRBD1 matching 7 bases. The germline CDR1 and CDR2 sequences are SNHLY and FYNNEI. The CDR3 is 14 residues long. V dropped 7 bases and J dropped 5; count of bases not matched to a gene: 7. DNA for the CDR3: TGTGCCAGCAATGCGGACAGGTGGAATGAAAAACTGTTTTTT. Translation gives CASNADRWNEKLFF. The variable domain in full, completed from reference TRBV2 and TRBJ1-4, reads EPEVTQTPSHQVTQMGQEVILRCVPISNHLYFYWYRQILGQKVEFLVSFYNNEISEKSEIFDDQFSVERPDGSNFTLKIRSTKLEDSAMYFCASNADRWNEKLFFGSGTQLSVL.

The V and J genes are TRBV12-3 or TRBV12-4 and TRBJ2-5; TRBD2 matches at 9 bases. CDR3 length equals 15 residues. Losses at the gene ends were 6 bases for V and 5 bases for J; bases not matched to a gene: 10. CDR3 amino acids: CASRPSGGRAETQYF. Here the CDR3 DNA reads TGTGCCAGCAGACCAAGCGGGGGGCGCGCGGAGACCCAGTACTTC.

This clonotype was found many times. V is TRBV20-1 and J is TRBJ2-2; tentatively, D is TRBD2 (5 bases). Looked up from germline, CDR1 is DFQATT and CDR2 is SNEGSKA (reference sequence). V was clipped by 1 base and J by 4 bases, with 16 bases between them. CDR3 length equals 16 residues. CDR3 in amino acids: CSARGLRADFTGELFF. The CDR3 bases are TGCAGTGCTAGAGGGTTGAGGGCCGATTTCACCGGGGAGCTGTTTTTT.

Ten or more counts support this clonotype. The CDR3 spells CASSLGPLATYEQYF. The CDR3, as DNA: TGTGCCAGCAGCTTAGGACCGTTGGCGACCTACGAGCAGTACTTC. The V and J genes are TRBV11-2 and TRBJ2-7; D gene uncertain. The CDR3 covers 15 residues. From germline, CDR1 is SGHAT and CDR2 FQNNGV. Trimming removed 1 base at V and 2 bases at J, with 12 bases between.

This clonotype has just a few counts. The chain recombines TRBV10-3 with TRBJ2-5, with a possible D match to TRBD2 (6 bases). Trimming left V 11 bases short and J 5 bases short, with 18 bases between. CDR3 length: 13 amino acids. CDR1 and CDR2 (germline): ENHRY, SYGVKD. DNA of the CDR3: TGTGCCTCGAGGGGAGGACTATCGGAGACCCAGTACTTC. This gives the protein CASRGGLSETQYF.

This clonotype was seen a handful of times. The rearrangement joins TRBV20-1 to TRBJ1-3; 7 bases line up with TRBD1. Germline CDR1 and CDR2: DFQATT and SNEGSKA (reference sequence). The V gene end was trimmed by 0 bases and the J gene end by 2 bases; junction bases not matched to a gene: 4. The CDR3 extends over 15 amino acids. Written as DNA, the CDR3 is TGCAGTGCTAGAGATTTTGGGACAGCTGGAAACACCATATATTTT. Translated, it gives CSARDFGTAGNTIYF.

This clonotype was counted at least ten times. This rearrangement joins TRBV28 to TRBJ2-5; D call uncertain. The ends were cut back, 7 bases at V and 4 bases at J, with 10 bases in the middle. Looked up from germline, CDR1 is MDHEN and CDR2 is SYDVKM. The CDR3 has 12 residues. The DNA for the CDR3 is TGTGCCAGCAACAACCCTCCAGAGACCCAGTACTTC. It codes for CASNNPPETQYF.

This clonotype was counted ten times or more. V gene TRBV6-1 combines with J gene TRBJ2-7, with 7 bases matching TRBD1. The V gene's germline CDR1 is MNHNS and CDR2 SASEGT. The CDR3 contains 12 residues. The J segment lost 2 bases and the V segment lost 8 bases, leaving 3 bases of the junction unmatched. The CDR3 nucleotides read TGTGCCAGCGCCCAGGGGGCCTACGAGCAGTACTTC. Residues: CASAQGAYEQYF.

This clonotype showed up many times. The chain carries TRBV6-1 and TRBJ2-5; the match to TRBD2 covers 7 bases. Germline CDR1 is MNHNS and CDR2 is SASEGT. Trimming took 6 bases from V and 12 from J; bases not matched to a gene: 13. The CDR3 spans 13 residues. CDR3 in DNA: TGTGCCAGCAGCCAAAGAAGGTGGGACTACGAGTACTTC. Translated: CASSQRRWDYEYF.

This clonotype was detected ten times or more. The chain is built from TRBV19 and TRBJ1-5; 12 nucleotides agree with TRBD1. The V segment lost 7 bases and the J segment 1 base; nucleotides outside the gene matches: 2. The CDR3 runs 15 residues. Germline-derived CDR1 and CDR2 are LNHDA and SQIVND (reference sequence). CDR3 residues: CASTGTGGSNQPQHF. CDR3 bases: TGTGCCAGTACCGGGACAGGGGGCAGCAATCAGCCCCAGCATTTT.

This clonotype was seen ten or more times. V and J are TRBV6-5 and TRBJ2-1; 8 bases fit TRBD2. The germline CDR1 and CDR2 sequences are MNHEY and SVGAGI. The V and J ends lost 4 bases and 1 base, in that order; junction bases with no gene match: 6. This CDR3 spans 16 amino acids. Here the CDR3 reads CASSFSGTRSYNEQFF. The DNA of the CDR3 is TGTGCCAGCAGTTTCTCCGGGACTAGATCCTACAATGAGCAGTTCTTC.

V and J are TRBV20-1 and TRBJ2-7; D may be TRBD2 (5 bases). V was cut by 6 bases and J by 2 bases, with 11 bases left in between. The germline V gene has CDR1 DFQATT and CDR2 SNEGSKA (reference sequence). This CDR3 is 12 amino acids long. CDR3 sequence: CSAPDLTYEQYF. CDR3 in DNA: TGCAGTGCCCCGGACTTAACCTACGAGCAGTACTTC.